One and the same sample provided the 29 T cell receptor beta chains below, sequenced in a study of tumor-infiltrating lymphocytes in primary liver carcinoma. Each 20-30 mg portion of unsorted bulk tissue served as the source for co-extraction of RNA and DNA. Priming with a constant-region primer yielded TCR beta cDNA from 450 to 550 ng total RNA. Three-round nested multiplex PCR performed with slightly modified ARM-PCR produced the TCR beta libraries. The two initial PCR rounds, about 9 cycles each, used TRBV1-TRBV30 forward and C-beta reverse primers. TCRdb independently ran MiXCR on the multiplex PCR reads; one entry per CDR3 protein. The sample lists some 180,000 distinct CDR3 sequences; approximately 86% were seen once. The sequencing sample was made of tumor tissue from primary liver carcinoma. The receptors here all came from a man aged 35 to 55 with primary liver carcinoma and hepatitis B virus infection.

In regard to this clonotype: A junction boundary mismatches the germline segment, possibly from a read error. This chain links TRBV2 with TRBJ2-1, with TRBD2 matching over 12 bases. Per the germline V gene, CDR1 is SNHLY and CDR2 is FYNNEI. The CDR3 extends over 15 amino acids. The CDR3 nucleotides read TGTACCAGCAGTCGAGGGCTAGCGGGAGGGGGAGAGCAGTTCTTC. As protein: CTSSRGLAGGGEQFF.

Concerning this clonotype: This CDR3 is missing its conserved last phenylalanine or tryptophan, likely due to a read error. The V call is TRBV6-1, the J call TRBJ2-6, with 8 bases matching TRBD1. Germline lookup yields CDR1 MNHNS and CDR2 SASEGT. The CDR3 contains 16 residues. The V and J ends lost 11 bases and 2 bases, in that order; junction bases with no gene match: 11. DNA for the CDR3: TGTGCCGGTACAGGTACAGGGGGTGCTGGGGCCAACGTCCTGACTTTG. As protein: CAGTGTGGAGANVLTL.

A single count supports this clonotype. Relative to the germline gene, one junction end is altered; a read error may explain this. This chain joins TRBV5-1 and TRBJ2-2; 12 bases fit TRBD1. Germline V gene sequence: CDR1 SGHRS, CDR2 YFSETQ. This CDR3 spans 18 amino acids. The CDR3: CASGQLPQGTGGTGELYF. The DNA for the CDR3 is TGCGCCAGCGGCCAACTCCCCCAAGGGACAGGGGGCACCGGGGAGCTGTATTTT.

Details on this clonotype: Sequence at one end of the junction differs from germline and may be a read error. The CDR3 nucleotides read TGTGCCACCCCCACATGGGGTAGTGGCACAGATATGCAGTATTTT. It specifies CATPTWGSGTDMQYF. This chain uses TRBV24-1 with TRBJ2-3; D call uncertain. CDR3 length equals 15 residues. Germline assignment: CDR1 KGHDR and CDR2 SFDVKD.

The chain has TRBV29-1 and TRBJ1-1, with unresolved D. The germline V and J ends were trimmed by 7 bases and 0 bases, with 18 bases remaining between them. Per germline, CDR1 SQVTM and CDR2 ANQGSEA. The CDR3 contains 15 residues. The chain's CDR3 is CSAAPSWAMNTEAFF. The DNA for the CDR3 is TGCAGCGCTGCCCCTAGTTGGGCAATGAACACTGAAGCTTTCTTT.

This clonotype was found a few times. An end of the junction differs from the germline gene, which may be a read error. This chain uses TRBV11-2 with TRBJ2-7; D gene unclear. CDR1 is SGHAT and CDR2 is FQNNGV in the germline V gene. This CDR3 is built from 15 residues. The CDR3 here is CASSLGIRPTEEQYF. In DNA, the CDR3 is TGTGCCAGTAGCTTGGGAATAAGGCCTACGGAAGAGCAGTACTTC.

J is TRBJ2-3 and V is TRBV6-5; D might be TRBD2 (6 bases). Germline-derived CDR1 and CDR2 are MNHEY and SVGAGI. This CDR3 is built from 15 residues. V lost 7 bases, J lost 3 bases, and 17 bases lay in between. CDR3 sequence reads: CASNPGLPETDTQYF. CDR3 nucleotide sequence: TGTGCCAGCAATCCAGGACTACCGGAAACAGATACGCAGTATTTT.

For this clonotype: A clone one base away is much larger, so this may be a read error. The chain links TRBV24-1 to TRBJ2-7; TRBD2 is a possible D gene (6 bases). The germline V gene encodes CDR1 KGHDR and CDR2 SFDVKD. V was trimmed by 6 bases and J by 5 bases, leaving 19 bases between them. The CDR3 consists of 15 residues. The CDR3 region is CATSRAGQGTHEQYF. In nucleotides, the CDR3 is TGTGCCACCAGTCGGGCGGGGCAGGGAACCCACGAGCAGTACTTC.

With respect to this clonotype: The CDR3 does not close with the conserved phenylalanine or tryptophan, likely indicating a read error. This rearrangement joins TRBV5-4 to TRBJ2-2; no clear D. CDR1 is SGHNT and CDR2 is YYREEE in the germline V gene (reference sequence). The CDR3 covers 12 residues. The CDR3 DNA reads as TGTGGCAGCAGTGGGGACACCGGGGAGCTGTTTTCT. Translated: CGSSGDTGELFS.

A note on this clonotype: One end of the junction does not line up with germline, which may come from a read error. The chain links TRBV12-3 or TRBV12-4 to TRBJ2-1, with D unresolved. This CDR3 has 12 amino acids. CDR3 loop: CASTGHWLEQIF. CDR3 DNA: TGTGCCAGCACTGGTCACTGGCTTGAGCAGATCTTC.

Notes on this clonotype: At one end the junction does not follow the germline gene, possibly because of a read error. J is TRBJ2-5 and V is TRBV12-3 or TRBV12-4; D is perhaps TRBD1 (5 bases). This CDR3 region has 13 residues. CDR3: CACSLGDGETKYF. Written as DNA, the CDR3 is TGTGCCTGCAGTTTAGGGGATGGAGAGACCAAGTACTTC.

This clonotype was detected once. The V call is TRBV4-2, the J call TRBJ2-2, with D possibly being TRBD1 (6 bases). The CDR3 covers 14 residues. CDR1 and CDR2 from the germline V gene are LGHNA and YNFKEQ. V shed 5 bases and J shed 9 bases, with 16 bases lying between them. CDR3 residues: CASSLGGPTRELFF. In DNA, the CDR3 is TGTGCCAGCAGCTTAGGGGGACCAACCAGGGAGCTGTTTTTT.

This clonotype was seen only once. A read error may produce the germline difference seen at one junction end. This chain links TRBV30 with TRBJ2-1, with D possibly being TRBD2 (5 bases). CDR3 length equals 14 residues. Germline V gene sequence: CDR1 GTSNPN, CDR2 SVGIG (reference sequence). CDR3 DNA sequence: TGTGCCTGGCAAGGAATGACTAACTACGATGAGCAGTTATTC. Translation: CAWQGMTNYDEQLF.

About this clonotype itself: The junction and the germline gene differ at one end; a read error may be behind it. V usage is TRBV4-2 and J usage is TRBJ1-2, with D possibly matching TRBD1 (6 bases). This CDR3 is 14 amino acids long. Germline loops: CDR1 LGHNA, CDR2 YNFKEQ. The CDR3 DNA sequence: TGTGGCAGCAGCCAAGAGTGGACAGATGATGGCTACACCTTC. Translation: CGSSQEWTDDGYTF.

The genes are TRBV9 and TRBJ2-2; D unclear. The V gene's germline CDR1 is SGDLS and CDR2 YYNGEE. V was trimmed by 0 bases and J by 2 bases, leaving 11 bases between them. The CDR3 totals 16 residues. The CDR3 DNA is TGTGCCAGCAGCGTAGGATACGGGTTTAACACCGGGGAGCTGTTTTTT. Translation: CASSVGYGFNTGELFF.

The chain joins TRBV30 to TRBJ1-1; 8 bases match TRBD1. CDR1 and CDR2 (germline): GTSNPN, SVGIG (reference sequence). The CDR3 has 15 amino acids. The CDR3 spells CVWRNDGTGTTEAFF. The CDR3 nucleotides are TGTGTATGGAGGAACGACGGGACAGGAACCACTGAAGCTTTCTTT.

This clonotype was recorded only once. A junction boundary mismatches the germline segment, possibly from a read error. The chain recombines TRBV7-8 with TRBJ2-5, with D perhaps TRBD2 (6 bases). The CDR3 loop spans 17 amino acids. Per the germline V gene, CDR1 is SGHVS and CDR2 is FQNEAQ. CDR3 sequence (DNA): TGTGCCAGTAGCTCCCGAATAGCTGGAGGGCCTTCAGAGACCCAGTACTTC. Translation gives CASSSRIAGGPSETQYF.

Worth noting for this clonotype: At one end, the junction sequence differs from germline, possibly due to a read error. V is TRBV4-3 and J is TRBJ2-3; D possibly corresponds to TRBD1 (5 bases). The J call may be mistaken, given a closer DNA end match to TRBJ1-5. The CDR3 runs to 13 residues. Germline CDR1 is LGHNA and CDR2 is YSLEER. CDR3 bases: TGCGCCAGCAGCGAAGAGGTCGGGGGTACGCAGCATTTT. Its protein product is CASSEEVGGTQHF.

Concerning this clonotype: An end of the junction does not agree with germline; a read error may underlie this. The chain carries TRBV6-6 and TRBJ2-7; D might be TRBD1 or TRBD2, each matching 6 bases. Germline CDR1 MNHNY, CDR2 SVGAGI (reference sequence). The CDR3 runs 16 residues. CDR3: CANSYGLGGLGDEQYF. DNA for the CDR3: TGTGCCAACAGTTACGGGTTGGGGGGCCTAGGCGACGAGCAGTACTTC.

Of note for this clonotype: It may be a read error: a sequence one base away is much more abundant. The chain uses TRBV4-3 and TRBJ2-5, with D perhaps assigned TRBD1 or TRBD2 (5 bases each). The germline V gene has CDR1 LGHNA and CDR2 YSLEER. This CDR3 has 15 residues. This CDR3 reads CASSQAVRLTGTQCF. CDR3 nucleotides: TGCGCCAGCAGCCAAGCAGTCCGTTTGACTGGGACCCAGTGCTTC.

This clonotype occurred once. A junction boundary mismatches the germline segment, possibly from a read error. The V and J genes are TRBV29-1 and TRBJ1-1; TRBD1 matches 8 bases. The CDR3 spans 13 residues. CDR1 is SQVTM, CDR2 ANQGSEA, per germline. The CDR3 DNA reads TGCAGCGCTCCGGGACAGGTGGTGGCTGAAGCTCTCTTT. Protein product: CSAPGQVVAEALF.

A note on this clonotype: This CDR3 fails to terminate in the conserved phenylalanine or tryptophan, so it likely reflects a read error. CDR3 sequence reads: CSASPGWAMNTVAFL. CDR3 nucleotides: TGCAGTGCCTCCCCGGGTTGGGCAATGAACACTGTAGCTTTCCTT. The chain combines TRBV29-1 with TRBJ1-1, with no clear D. The CDR3 loop spans 15 amino acids. The V gene's germline CDR1 is SQVTM and CDR2 ANQGSEA.

Notes on this clonotype: This likely comes from a read error, as the CDR3 has no conserved phenylalanine or tryptophan at its end. The chain has TRBV10-3 and TRBJ2-5; a weak D match, TRBD2 (5 bases). This CDR3 is 15 amino acids long. Looked up from germline, CDR1 is ENHRY and CDR2 is SYGVKD. CDR3 region: CAISAVSGSQEIQYL. CDR3 bases: TGTGCCATCAGTGCGGTCTCGGGGTCCCAAGAGATCCAGTACCTC.

The CDR3 nucleotides are TGTGCCAGCAGAGTTAGGGGCCAGGCTACAGATACGTTGTATTTT. It encodes CASRVRGQATDTLYF. V and J are TRBV6-1 and TRBJ2-3, with D perhaps TRBD1 (5 bases). The CDR3 loop spans 15 amino acids. V was shortened by 6 bases and J by 14 bases, with 27 bases between the two germline ends. The V gene's germline CDR1 is MNHNS and CDR2 SASEGT.

About this clonotype: Because it lacks the conserved phenylalanine or tryptophan at the end, this CDR3 is likely a read error. This chain links TRBV11-2 with TRBJ1-4; D gene uncertain. The germline V gene has CDR1 SGHAT and CDR2 FQNNGV. The CDR3 contains 14 residues. DNA for the CDR3: TGTGCCAGCATCTTAGATCTTGGGTGGCTCAGGCTGTTTTTG. Amino acid sequence: CASILDLGWLRLFL.

The chain carries TRBV6-2 or TRBV6-3 and TRBJ2-7; tentative D call: TRBD2 (6 bases). The germline V gene encodes CDR1 MNHEY and CDR2 SVGEGT. The CDR3 is 14 residues long. The CDR3 sequence is CTSTRLQEGYEQYF. CDR3 nucleotides: TGTACTAGCACAAGACTACAGGAGGGCTACGAGCAGTACTTC.

For this clonotype: The junction and the germline gene differ at one end; a read error may be behind it. The gene calls are TRBV5-1 and TRBJ2-5; D may be TRBD1 (6 bases). Germline V lookup: CDR1 SGHRS, CDR2 YFSETQ. The length of the CDR3 is 14 residues. CDR3 residues: CASSLAGAHETQYF. For the CDR3, the DNA is TGCGCCAGCAGCTTGGCAGGGGCCCATGAGACCCAATACTTC.

To note about this clonotype: Given a much more abundant clone one base away, this may be a read error. The chain has TRBV11-2 and TRBJ2-6, with D possibly TRBD2 on 6 matching bases. The germline CDR1 and CDR2 sequences are SGHAT and FQNNGV. This CDR3 region has 19 residues. This CDR3 reads CVSSLLKTGLLSGANVLTF. The CDR3 coding sequence is TGTGTCAGCAGCTTACTTAAAACGGGACTGCTCTCTGGGGCCAACGTCCTGACTTTC.

This rearrangement joins TRBV7-8 to TRBJ2-1; the D gene is possibly TRBD2 (6 bases). The germline V and J ends were trimmed by 7 bases and 1 base, with 17 bases remaining between them. Germline CDR1 reads SGHVS; CDR2 reads FQNEAQ. The CDR3 runs 16 residues. CDR3 region: CASIYLARGSYNEQFF. Written as DNA, the CDR3 is TGTGCCAGCATCTATCTAGCGAGAGGGTCCTACAATGAGCAGTTCTTC.